These T cell receptor beta chains were read from a single sample in a study of human T cells and chemical hapten exposure. TCRdb re-called the RACE reads with MiXCR, one entry per CDR3 protein. The sample lists 100,000 or so distinct CDR3 sequences, less than 40% occurring once. This specimen was whole blood, taken in connection with sensitization to the hapten diphenylcyclopropenone (DPC). These TCRs come from a man in his forties with alopecia areata. Some clones in this sample may be carry-over from other donors' samples. Each CDR3 is given with its conserved first and last residue. The D gene is left open where the match is weak. Clone size is shown for a subset of rows, as once, few, many or a class of expanded clone.

TRBJ2-2 | TRBV7-2 | - | - | CASSLAAGTNTGELFF | TGTGCCAGCAGCTTAGCAGCAGGGACGAACACCGGGGAGCTGTTTTTT
TRBJ2-5 | TRBV5-4 | TRBD2 | - | CASGSGNQETQYF | TGTGCCAGCGGGAGCGGGAACCAAGAGACCCAGTACTTC
TRBJ1-1 | TRBV5-4 | - | - | CASSGDPDREAFF | TGTGCCAGCAGCGGGGACCCGGATAGAGAAGCTTTCTTT
TRBJ2-3 | TRBV7-2 | - | - | CASSHSSVPAQYF | TGTGCCAGCTCACATTCGTCCGTTCCCGCGCAGTATTTT
TRBJ1-5 | TRBV29-1 | - | - | CSVGGPEQPQHF | TGCAGCGTTGGGGGACCGGAACAGCCCCAGCATTTT
TRBJ2-5 | TRBV5-1 | - | - | CASSLRTTQETQYF | TGCGCCAGCAGCTTACGGACTACCCAAGAGACCCAGTACTTC
TRBJ1-1 | TRBV7-8 | TRBD1 | few | CASSWDRVQSAMNTEAFF | TGTGCCAGCAGTTGGGACAGGGTGCAGTCGGCCATGAACACTGAAGCTTTCTTT
TRBJ2-1 | TRBV6-1 | TRBD2 | - | CASSDLGLAGPNEQFF | TGTGCCAGCAGTGATTTGGGACTAGCGGGTCCCAATGAGCAGTTCTTC
TRBJ2-1 | TRBV5-1 | - | - | CASSLENEQFF | TGCGCCAGCAGCTTGGAGAATGAGCAGTTCTTC
TRBJ2-2 | TRBV12-5 | - | - | CASGLGQQGGELFF | TGTGCTAGTGGTTTGGGGCAGCAGGGCGGGGAGCTGTTTTTT
TRBJ1-1 | TRBV9 | - | once | CASSVGGESTEAFF | TGTGCCAGCAGCGTCGGGGGGGAAAGCACTGAAGCTTTCTTT
TRBJ2-1 | TRBV29-1 | TRBD2 | few | CSVEGRPGLGNENEQFF | TGCAGCGTTGAAGGTCGACCGGGACTAGGGAATGAAAATGAGCAGTTCTTC
TRBJ1-6 | TRBV12-3/TRBV12-4 | TRBD1 | - | CASRPTGGGSYNSPLHF | TGTGCCAGCAGACCTACAGGGGGTGGGTCCTATAATTCACCCCTCCACTTT
TRBJ2-3 | TRBV29-1 | - | - | CSVDGQSTDTQYF | TGCAGCGTTGATGGACAGTCCACAGATACGCAGTATTTT
TRBJ1-2 | TRBV10-3 | - | - | CAISGGPGTNYGYTF | TGTGCCATCAGTGGAGGGCCTGGGACTAACTATGGCTACACCTTC
TRBJ1-6 | TRBV7-6 | - | few | CASSLGQSYNSPLHF | TGTGCCAGCAGCTTAGGTCAATCCTATAATTCACCCCTCCACTTT
TRBJ2-5 | TRBV7-9 | - | - | CASSPRDPQETQYF | TGTGCCAGCAGCCCCCGGGACCCCCAAGAGACCCAGTACTTC
TRBJ2-3 | TRBV20-1 | TRBD2 | few | CSARAPSGRADTQYF | TGCAGTGCTAGAGCCCCCAGCGGGAGGGCAGATACGCAGTATTTT
TRBJ2-3 | TRBV5-8 | - | - | CASRSTGTGSTDTQYF | TGTGCCAGCAGATCTACCGGGACTGGAAGCACAGATACGCAGTATTTT
TRBJ1-6 | TRBV5-6 | - | few | CASSQDLTGSNSPLHF | TGTGCCAGCAGCCAGGATCTTACAGGGAGTAATTCACCCCTCCACTTT
TRBJ1-6 | TRBV12-3/TRBV12-4 | - | - | CASSLITENSPLHF | TGTGCCAGCAGTTTAATAACGGAAAATTCACCCCTCCACTTT
TRBJ1-6 | TRBV7-8 | TRBD1 | - | CASSLSGGDSPLHF | TGTGCCAGCAGCTTATCAGGGGGGGATTCACCCCTCCACTTT